These T cell receptor beta chains were read from a single sample in a study of T cell responses to AZD1222 COVID-19 vaccine. Sequenced by immunoSEQ multiplex PCR; TCRdb stores in-frame clones only, minus some. Here the sample spans over 90,000 clones, roughly 84% being singletons. The sequences come from peripheral blood, collected on day 0 of AZD1222 vaccination. Receptors originate from an adult in good health. CDR3s include the opening cysteine and the closing phenylalanine or tryptophan. D genes are given only for firm matches. Only some rows state a clone size, as once, few, many or a class for expanded clones.

clone_size,d_call,v_call,j_call,cdr3_aa,cdr3_nt
NA,NA,TRBV6-2/TRBV6-3,TRBJ1-2,CASSEDSTNYGYTF,TGTGCCAGCAGTGAGGACAGTACTAACTATGGCTACACCTTC
many,NA,TRBV21-1,TRBJ1-2,CASSKKRKGRNYGYTF,TGTGCCAGCAGCAAAAAGCGGAAGGGCCGAAACTATGGCTACACCTTC
NA,NA,TRBV28,TRBJ2-7,CASSLLAGTYEQYF,TGTGCCAGCAGTTTATTGGCAGGGACATACGAGCAGTACTTC
NA,TRBD2,TRBV11-3,TRBJ2-1,CASSTGGSSYNEQFF,TGTGCCAGCTCGACGGGCGGGAGCTCCTACAATGAGCAGTTCTTC
NA,NA,TRBV24-1,TRBJ2-2,CATSDLTGLHTGELFF,TGTGCCACCAGTGATTTGACGGGACTCCACACCGGGGAGCTGTTTTTT
few,NA,TRBV4-3,TRBJ2-2,CASSLSLGSGTGELFF,TGCGCCAGCAGCCTAAGCCTCGGGAGTGGCACCGGGGAGCTGTTTTTT
NA,NA,TRBV7-8,TRBJ2-7,CASSLGGSRYEQYF,TGTGCCAGCAGCTTGGGGGGCTCCCGCTACGAGCAGTACTTC
NA,TRBD2,TRBV9,TRBJ2-1,CASSVAGGSYNEQFF,TGTGCCAGCAGCGTAGCGGGAGGCTCCTACAATGAGCAGTTCTTC
NA,NA,TRBV10-3,TRBJ1-1,CAITRGEGTEAFF,TGTGCCATCACGAGGGGGGAGGGCACTGAAGCTTTCTTT
NA,NA,TRBV5-1,TRBJ1-2,CASCCNGRVYTF,TGCGCCAGCTGTTGCAACGGCCGCGTCTACACCTTC
NA,NA,TRBV5-1,TRBJ2-5,CASRLRWTVGRLRETQYF,TGCGCCAGCAGACTGAGATGGACAGTAGGGCGACTGAGAGAGACCCAGTACTTC
NA,TRBD2,TRBV6-6,TRBJ2-3,CASSRLAGISADTQYF,TGTGCCAGCAGTCGATTAGCGGGGATATCTGCAGATACGCAGTATTTT
NA,NA,TRBV7-8,TRBJ2-7,CASSLDRAPYEQYF,TGTGCCAGCAGCTTAGACAGGGCCCCCTACGAGCAGTACTTC
NA,NA,TRBV7-3,TRBJ2-1,CASSIFSGAYNEQFF,TGTGCCAGCAGCATATTCTCCGGGGCCTACAATGAGCAGTTCTTC
NA,TRBD1,TRBV5-1,TRBJ1-1,CASSLPGQETNTEAFF,TGCGCCAGCAGCTTGCCGGGACAGGAGACGAACACTGAAGCTTTCTTT
NA,TRBD2,TRBV27,TRBJ2-7,CASSPGGLGVEQYF,TGTGCCAGCAGCCCCGGGGGGTTGGGGGTCGAGCAGTACTTC
NA,NA,TRBV6-5,TRBJ1-1,CASSSSSGVAFF,TGTGCCAGCAGTTCATCCTCCGGGGTAGCTTTCTTT
NA,NA,TRBV9,TRBJ1-2,CASSVGGQTNYGYTF,TGTGCCAGCAGCGTAGGGGGTCAGACTAACTATGGCTACACCTTC
NA,TRBD1,TRBV29-1,TRBJ2-2,CSVVQGAPGELFF,TGCAGCGTTGTACAGGGGGCGCCCGGGGAGCTGTTTTTT
once,TRBD1,TRBV7-9,TRBJ2-1,CASSSSGTGAVGQQFF,TGTGCCAGCAGCTCATCCGGGACAGGGGCTGTTGGCCAGCAGTTCTTC
NA,NA,TRBV18,TRBJ2-5,CASSPRAGETQYF,TGTGCCAGCTCACCACGGGCAGGAGAGACCCAGTACTTC
NA,NA,TRBV6-5,TRBJ2-7,CASSPSGTASYEQYF,TGTGCCAGCAGTCCCTCCGGGACGGCTTCCTACGAGCAGTACTTC
NA,TRBD1,TRBV6-2/TRBV6-3,TRBJ2-5,CASSYEGTGGSETQYF,TGTGCCAGCAGTTACGAGGGGACAGGGGGATCGGAGACCCAGTACTTC
NA,NA,TRBV30,TRBJ1-1,CAWSGLQGKNTEAFF,TGTGCCTGGAGTGGCCTACAGGGTAAGAACACTGAAGCTTTCTTT
NA,TRBD1,TRBV6-5,TRBJ1-2,CASSYEGAYGYTF,TGTGCCAGCAGTTACGAGGGGGCCTATGGCTACACCTTC
NA,NA,TRBV6-2/TRBV6-3,TRBJ1-5,CASSYGGMNSNQPQHF,TGTGCCAGCAGTTACGGGGGCATGAATAGCAATCAGCCCCAGCATTTT
NA,NA,TRBV3-1/TRBV3-2,TRBJ1-1,CASSQLTGRTEAFF,TGTGCCAGCAGCCAACTAACAGGGAGGACTGAAGCTTTCTTT
NA,TRBD1,TRBV2,TRBJ1-3,CASRAGTAGNTIYF,TGTGCCAGCAGAGCCGGGACAGCCGGAAACACCATATATTTT
NA,NA,TRBV5-8,TRBJ1-2,CASKGSGGYTF,TGTGCCAGCAAAGGTTCGGGGGGCTACACCTTC
NA,TRBD1,TRBV3-1/TRBV3-2,TRBJ1-5,CASSSRDRAPLTPNQPQHF,TGTGCCAGCAGCTCCCGGGACAGGGCGCCCCTGACTCCCAATCAGCCCCAGCATTTT
NA,TRBD1,TRBV19,TRBJ2-7,CASSRTGLGSYEQYF,TGTGCCAGTAGCCGGACAGGTTTGGGTTCCTACGAGCAGTACTTC
once,TRBD1,TRBV6-5,TRBJ1-2,CASRPRAGGHGYTF,TGTGCCAGCAGACCCCGGGCAGGGGGCCATGGCTACACCTTC
medium-sized,TRBD1,TRBV6-2/TRBV6-3,TRBJ1-4,CASSYSTGTGAEKLFF,TGTGCCAGCAGTTACTCGACCGGGACAGGAGCCGAAAAACTGTTTTTT
NA,TRBD1,TRBV12-3/TRBV12-4,TRBJ2-3,CASGDRVTDTQYF,TGTGCCAGCGGGGACAGGGTTACAGATACGCAGTATTTT
NA,TRBD2,TRBV9,TRBJ2-1,CASSPPGLAHNEQFF,TGTGCCAGCAGTCCACCGGGACTAGCCCACAATGAGCAGTTCTTC
NA,TRBD1,TRBV4-3,TRBJ2-1,CASSQDPPGGQGYSEQFF,TGCGCCAGCAGCCAAGACCCACCAGGGGGACAGGGTTACAGTGAGCAGTTCTTC
NA,NA,TRBV7-3,TRBJ2-7,CASSLGPLEEQYF,TGTGCCAGCAGTTTAGGCCCACTAGAGGAGCAGTACTTC
NA,TRBD1,TRBV11-3,TRBJ1-1,CASSQRTGSTEAFF,TGTGCCAGCAGCCAGAGGACAGGGAGTACTGAAGCTTTCTTT
NA,NA,TRBV19,TRBJ1-6,CASSTTAPPANSPLHF,TGTGCCAGTAGTACGACAGCTCCCCCAGCGAATTCACCCCTCCACTTT
NA,NA,TRBV7-2,TRBJ2-1,CASSLSDYNEQFF,TGTGCCAGCAGCTTGTCGGACTACAATGAGCAGTTCTTC
NA,NA,TRBV3-1/TRBV3-2,TRBJ1-2,CASSPLAGEKDYGYTF,TGTGCCAGCAGCCCCCTGGCAGGGGAGAAAGACTATGGCTACACCTTC
NA,TRBD1,TRBV19,TRBJ1-4,CASSGTVNEKLFF,TGTGCCAGTAGTGGGACAGTTAATGAAAAACTGTTTTTT
NA,TRBD2,TRBV7-2,TRBJ2-3,CASSPRLAGVSTDTQYF,TGTGCCAGCAGTCCCCGACTAGCTGGAGTTAGCACAGATACGCAGTATTTT
NA,NA,TRBV7-8,TRBJ2-2,CASSLEGPGELFF,TGTGCCAGCAGCTTAGAAGGCCCCGGGGAGCTGTTTTTT
NA,NA,TRBV28,TRBJ2-3,CASSPSELAGGQDTQYF,TGTGCCAGCAGTCCCTCTGAACTAGCTGGGGGCCAAGATACGCAGTATTTT
once,NA,TRBV6-4,TRBJ1-5,CASSERRDQPQHF,TGTGCCAGCAGTGAGAGGAGGGATCAGCCCCAGCATTTT
NA,NA,TRBV5-4,TRBJ2-1,CASSLAPRSSYNEQFF,TGTGCCAGCAGCTTGGCCCCCCGGAGCTCCTACAATGAGCAGTTCTTC
NA,NA,TRBV19,TRBJ2-5,CASSIGAAGGTQYF,TGTGCCAGTAGTATCGGCGCGGCCGGGGGGACCCAGTACTTC
once,TRBD1,TRBV7-6,TRBJ1-6,CASSLGSDRNSPLHF,TGTGCCAGCAGCTTGGGATCGGACAGGAATTCACCCCTCCACTTT
NA,NA,TRBV5-8,TRBJ1-3,CASIKGRGSGNTIYF,TGTGCCAGCATCAAAGGCCGGGGCTCTGGAAACACCATATATTTT
once,NA,TRBV27,TRBJ1-4,CASSSGEKLFF,TGTGCCAGCAGTTCAGGGGAAAAACTGTTTTTT
NA,NA,TRBV7-9,TRBJ1-1,CASSWGTTEAFF,TGTGCCAGCAGCTGGGGGACCACTGAAGCTTTCTTT
NA,TRBD1,TRBV4-2,TRBJ1-3,CASSPGLGQGSGNTIYF,TGTGCCAGCAGCCCAGGACTGGGACAGGGGTCTGGAAACACCATATATTTT